A selection of T cell receptor beta chains follows, all from one sample in a study of cytomegalovirus exposure and HLA in healthy donors. Assay: immunoSEQ multiplex PCR; the TCRdb copy retains only in-frame clones and omits some. The table includes around 190,000 clones, roughly 74% detected once. The sequencing input was PBMCs. Every receptor here comes from a female donor in good health and CMV-seronegative. Both conserved end residues are part of each CDR3. Each record gives: J gene, D gene, V gene, clone size, CDR3 protein, CDR3 DNA. The D gene is left open where the match is weak. Size tells how often a clone was seen (once, few, many) or the class of an expanded clone, and some rows leave it out.

J gene: TRBJ1-2
D gene: .
V gene: TRBV27
clone size: .
CDR3 protein: CASSGTPVYGYTF
CDR3 DNA: TGTGCCAGCAGTGGGACTCCGGTCTATGGCTACACCTTC

J gene: TRBJ2-1
D gene: .
V gene: TRBV5-1
clone size: .
CDR3 protein: CASSGQAKRYNEQFF
CDR3 DNA: TGCGCCAGCAGCGGACAAGCAAAAAGGTACAATGAGCAGTTCTTC

J gene: TRBJ2-5
D gene: TRBD1
V gene: TRBV6-4
clone size: once
CDR3 protein: CASSDPLAPRDRGARETQYF
CDR3 DNA: TGTGCCAGCAGTGACCCCTTAGCCCCACGGGACAGGGGAGCGCGAGAGACCCAGTACTTC

J gene: TRBJ2-7
D gene: TRBD2
V gene: TRBV15
clone size: .
CDR3 protein: CATSRGAGRERIEQYF
CDR3 DNA: TGTGCCACCAGCAGAGGGGCAGGGAGGGAACGGATCGAGCAGTACTTC

J gene: TRBJ2-7
D gene: .
V gene: TRBV6-6
clone size: .
CDR3 protein: CASSRDTQYF
CDR3 DNA: TGTGCCAGCAGCCGGGACACCCAGTACTTC

J gene: TRBJ1-2
D gene: .
V gene: TRBV18
clone size: .
CDR3 protein: CASSPPKLILPSYGYTF
CDR3 DNA: TGTGCCAGCTCACCCCCTAAACTAATCTTGCCAAGCTATGGCTACACCTTC

J gene: TRBJ2-1
D gene: TRBD1
V gene: TRBV4-1
clone size: once
CDR3 protein: CASRPGQHYNEQFF
CDR3 DNA: TGCGCCAGCAGACCGGGACAGCACTACAATGAGCAGTTCTTC

J gene: TRBJ2-3
D gene: TRBD2
V gene: TRBV5-4
clone size: once
CDR3 protein: CASRPSGLGTNTQYF
CDR3 DNA: TGTGCCAGCAGGCCTAGCGGACTCGGCACAAATACGCAGTATTTT

J gene: TRBJ2-3
D gene: .
V gene: TRBV19
clone size: .
CDR3 protein: CASSPPLLDTQYF
CDR3 DNA: TGTGCCAGTAGTCCTCCCCTCTTGGATACGCAGTATTTT

J gene: TRBJ2-7
D gene: .
V gene: TRBV2
clone size: few
CDR3 protein: CASRLATMSSYEQYF
CDR3 DNA: TGTGCCAGCAGACTCGCGACTATGAGCTCCTACGAGCAGTACTTC

J gene: TRBJ1-1
D gene: .
V gene: TRBV27
clone size: once
CDR3 protein: CASSRLDRDTEAFF
CDR3 DNA: TGTGCCAGCAGTCGACTCGACAGAGACACTGAAGCTTTCTTT

J gene: TRBJ2-2
D gene: TRBD2
V gene: TRBV7-8
clone size: once
CDR3 protein: CASSGLAGTIGELFF
CDR3 DNA: TGTGCCAGCAGTGGACTAGCGGGGACGATCGGGGAGCTGTTTTTT

J gene: TRBJ2-7
D gene: TRBD2
V gene: TRBV11-2
clone size: .
CDR3 protein: CASSSAGGIEQYF
CDR3 DNA: TGTGCCAGCAGCTCCGCGGGGGGCATCGAGCAGTACTTC

J gene: TRBJ2-3
D gene: TRBD2
V gene: TRBV19
clone size: .
CDR3 protein: CASSGLGAGADTQYF
CDR3 DNA: TGTGCCAGTAGTGGCCTTGGGGCGGGAGCAGATACGCAGTATTTT

J gene: TRBJ2-2
D gene: TRBD1
V gene: TRBV15
clone size: once
CDR3 protein: CATSRETGGATGELFF
CDR3 DNA: TGTGCCACCAGCAGGGAGACAGGGGGCGCGACCGGGGAGCTGTTTTTT

J gene: TRBJ1-2
D gene: .
V gene: TRBV11-2
clone size: .
CDR3 protein: CASSLDRQIQDGYTF
CDR3 DNA: TGTGCCAGCAGCTTAGATAGACAGATCCAGGATGGCTACACCTTC

J gene: TRBJ2-3
D gene: TRBD2
V gene: TRBV11-2
clone size: .
CDR3 protein: CASSLGLAGGSTDTQYF
CDR3 DNA: TGTGCCAGCAGCTTAGGACTAGCGGGGGGGAGCACAGATACGCAGTATTTT

J gene: TRBJ2-1
D gene: .
V gene: TRBV7-9
clone size: .
CDR3 protein: CASSLSSGRWEGGYNEQFF
CDR3 DNA: TGTGCCAGCAGCTTATCCAGTGGTAGGTGGGAGGGGGGATACAATGAGCAGTTCTTC

J gene: TRBJ2-7
D gene: TRBD1
V gene: TRBV5-1
clone size: .
CDR3 protein: CASSLGTGGFDEQYF
CDR3 DNA: TGCGCCAGCAGCTTGGGGACAGGGGGGTTCGACGAGCAGTACTTC

J gene: TRBJ1-1
D gene: .
V gene: TRBV5-4
clone size: .
CDR3 protein: CASSRGPQGAFF
CDR3 DNA: TGTGCCAGCAGCCGTGGGCCCCAGGGAGCTTTCTTT

J gene: TRBJ1-1
D gene: .
V gene: TRBV5-1
clone size: .
CDR3 protein: CASSQNRETEAFF
CDR3 DNA: TGCGCCAGCAGCCAAAACAGGGAAACTGAAGCTTTCTTT

J gene: TRBJ2-7
D gene: .
V gene: TRBV29-1
clone size: .
CDR3 protein: CSVVDTGSYEQYF
CDR3 DNA: TGCAGCGTTGTTGATACAGGGTCCTACGAGCAGTACTTC

J gene: TRBJ2-7
D gene: TRBD2
V gene: TRBV7-9
clone size: .
CDR3 protein: CASSRLAPYEQYF
CDR3 DNA: TGTGCCAGCAGCCGACTAGCCCCCTACGAGCAGTACTTC

J gene: TRBJ2-2
D gene: .
V gene: TRBV4-2
clone size: .
CDR3 protein: CASSQDRQGGTGELFF
CDR3 DNA: TGTGCCAGCAGCCAAGATCGTCAGGGGGGCACCGGGGAGCTGTTTTTT

J gene: TRBJ1-5
D gene: .
V gene: TRBV19
clone size: .
CDR3 protein: CASMKLGQQNQPQHF
CDR3 DNA: TGTGCCAGTATGAAGTTGGGACAACAAAATCAGCCCCAGCATTTT

J gene: TRBJ2-7
D gene: TRBD2
V gene: TRBV10-1
clone size: .
CDR3 protein: CARLPAGGAFGYEQYF
CDR3 DNA: TGCGCCAGACTACCAGCGGGGGGGGCCTTCGGTTACGAGCAGTACTTC

J gene: TRBJ1-6
D gene: .
V gene: TRBV5-1
clone size: .
CDR3 protein: CASSHGLGALPTSPLHF
CDR3 DNA: TGCGCCAGCAGCCACGGGTTAGGGGCGCTCCCCACTTCACCCCTCCACTTT

J gene: TRBJ1-4
D gene: TRBD1
V gene: TRBV7-4
clone size: .
CDR3 protein: CASSSTPGQGNEKLFF
CDR3 DNA: TGTGCCAGCAGCTCGACCCCGGGACAGGGTAATGAAAAACTGTTTTTT

J gene: TRBJ2-2
D gene: .
V gene: TRBV7-3
clone size: .
CDR3 protein: CASSLTGAGLDTGELFF
CDR3 DNA: TGTGCCAGCAGCTTAACGGGGGCTGGGTTGGACACCGGGGAGCTGTTTTTT

J gene: TRBJ1-1
D gene: TRBD1
V gene: TRBV9
clone size: .
CDR3 protein: CASSAMTQGLTEAFF
CDR3 DNA: TGTGCCAGCAGCGCGATGACACAGGGGTTGACTGAAGCTTTCTTT

J gene: TRBJ1-1
D gene: .
V gene: TRBV27
clone size: .
CDR3 protein: CASSLAKVGGVNTEAFF
CDR3 DNA: TGTGCCAGCAGTTTAGCCAAGGTGGGGGGAGTGAACACTGAAGCTTTCTTT

J gene: TRBJ2-1
D gene: TRBD2
V gene: TRBV11-2
clone size: few
CDR3 protein: CASSSLPSGGSYNEQFF
CDR3 DNA: TGTGCCAGCAGCTCCCTCCCCTCGGGGGGCTCCTACAATGAGCAGTTCTTC

J gene: TRBJ1-1
D gene: .
V gene: TRBV2
clone size: .
CDR3 protein: CASSVMGGTEAFF
CDR3 DNA: TGTGCCAGCAGTGTTATGGGGGGTACTGAAGCTTTCTTT

J gene: TRBJ2-7
D gene: .
V gene: TRBV2
clone size: .
CDR3 protein: CASTQKTYEQYF
CDR3 DNA: TGTGCCAGCACCCAAAAAACCTACGAGCAGTACTTC

J gene: TRBJ1-5
D gene: .
V gene: TRBV2
clone size: .
CDR3 protein: CASSEQQAYNQPQHF
CDR3 DNA: TGTGCCAGCAGTGAACAACAGGCCTACAATCAGCCCCAGCATTTT

J gene: TRBJ2-1
D gene: TRBD2
V gene: TRBV11-3
clone size: .
CDR3 protein: CASSLGGGSNEQFF
CDR3 DNA: TGTGCCAGCAGCTTAGGCGGGGGTTCCAATGAGCAGTTCTTC

J gene: TRBJ1-2
D gene: .
V gene: TRBV6-5
clone size: few
CDR3 protein: CASSYSGGDYGYTF
CDR3 DNA: TGTGCCAGCAGTTACTCGGGGGGGGACTATGGCTACACCTTC

J gene: TRBJ2-1
D gene: TRBD1
V gene: TRBV6-6
clone size: .
CDR3 protein: CASSYGQGYNEQFF
CDR3 DNA: TGTGCCAGCAGTTACGGACAGGGTTACAATGAGCAGTTCTTC

J gene: TRBJ2-2
D gene: .
V gene: TRBV6-5
clone size: .
CDR3 protein: CASSFGAVNTGELFF
CDR3 DNA: TGTGCCAGCAGTTTTGGGGCAGTGAACACCGGGGAGCTGTTTTTT

J gene: TRBJ1-2
D gene: TRBD1
V gene: TRBV30
clone size: once
CDR3 protein: CAIRTGWDFGYTF
CDR3 DNA: TGCGCCATCAGGACAGGGTGGGACTTTGGCTACACCTTC

J gene: TRBJ1-2
D gene: TRBD1
V gene: TRBV19
clone size: .
CDR3 protein: CASSIPGGEGYTF
CDR3 DNA: TGTGCCAGTAGTATCCCAGGGGGTGAAGGCTACACCTTC

J gene: TRBJ2-1
D gene: .
V gene: TRBV19
clone size: .
CDR3 protein: CASSILQALGNEQFF
CDR3 DNA: TGTGCCAGTAGTATCTTACAGGCTCTCGGCAATGAGCAGTTCTTC

J gene: TRBJ2-7
D gene: TRBD2
V gene: TRBV27
clone size: .
CDR3 protein: CASTPFGLAGDEQYF
CDR3 DNA: TGTGCCAGCACCCCTTTTGGACTAGCGGGAGACGAGCAGTACTTC

J gene: TRBJ2-7
D gene: TRBD1
V gene: TRBV27
clone size: few
CDR3 protein: CASSSGGSYEQYF
CDR3 DNA: TGTGCCAGCAGTTCAGGGGGTAGCTACGAGCAGTACTTC

J gene: TRBJ2-3
D gene: TRBD2
V gene: TRBV15
clone size: .
CDR3 protein: CATSNLAGVDTDTQYF
CDR3 DNA: TGTGCCACCAGCAACCTAGCGGGAGTAGACACAGATACGCAGTATTTT

J gene: TRBJ1-2
D gene: .
V gene: TRBV7-9
clone size: .
CDR3 protein: CASSPDSNYGYTF
CDR3 DNA: TGTGCCAGCAGCCCGGACAGTAACTATGGCTACACCTTC

J gene: TRBJ2-7
D gene: TRBD2
V gene: TRBV5-6
clone size: once
CDR3 protein: CASSPFGLAGGRYEQYF
CDR3 DNA: TGTGCCAGCAGCCCGTTCGGACTAGCGGGGGGGCGCTACGAGCAGTACTTC

J gene: TRBJ1-4
D gene: .
V gene: TRBV6-5
clone size: .
CDR3 protein: CASSYSTGTNEKLFF
CDR3 DNA: TGTGCCAGCAGTTACTCTACGGGGACAAATGAAAAACTGTTTTTT

J gene: TRBJ1-2
D gene: .
V gene: TRBV5-1
clone size: .
CDR3 protein: CASRDSYGYTF
CDR3 DNA: TGCGCCAGCAGGGACAGCTATGGCTACACCTTC

J gene: TRBJ2-7
D gene: TRBD1
V gene: TRBV6-1
clone size: .
CDR3 protein: CASSESSWGQGALSEQYF
CDR3 DNA: TGTGCCAGCAGTGAATCGAGTTGGGGCCAGGGGGCGCTTTCCGAGCAGTACTTC

J gene: TRBJ1-2
D gene: TRBD1
V gene: TRBV6-5
clone size: .
CDR3 protein: CASSDRAGYTF
CDR3 DNA: TGTGCCAGCAGTGACAGGGCTGGCTACACCTTC

J gene: TRBJ2-7
D gene: TRBD1
V gene: TRBV19
clone size: .
CDR3 protein: CASSIGTGLYEQYF
CDR3 DNA: TGTGCCAGTAGTATAGGGACAGGGCTTTACGAGCAGTACTTC

J gene: TRBJ2-3
D gene: TRBD2
V gene: TRBV19
clone size: .
CDR3 protein: CASSIGGGGRVNTQYF
CDR3 DNA: TGTGCCAGTAGTATAGGGGGAGGAGGGAGGGTTAATACGCAGTATTTT